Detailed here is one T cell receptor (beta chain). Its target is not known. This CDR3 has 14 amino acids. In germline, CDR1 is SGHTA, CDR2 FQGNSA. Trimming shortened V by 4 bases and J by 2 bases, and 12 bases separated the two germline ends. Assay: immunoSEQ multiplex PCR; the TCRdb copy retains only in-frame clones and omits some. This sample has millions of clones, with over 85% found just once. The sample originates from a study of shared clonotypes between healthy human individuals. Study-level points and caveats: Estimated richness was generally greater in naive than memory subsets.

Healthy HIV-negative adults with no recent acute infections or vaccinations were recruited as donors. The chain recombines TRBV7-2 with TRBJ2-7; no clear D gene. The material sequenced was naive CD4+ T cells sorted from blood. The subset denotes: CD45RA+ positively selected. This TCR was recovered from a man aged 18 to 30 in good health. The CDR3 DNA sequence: TGTGCCAGCAGCTCCACACTCGGTCCCTACGAGCAGTACTTC. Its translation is CASSSTLGPYEQYF. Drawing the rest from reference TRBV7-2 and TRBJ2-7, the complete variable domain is GAGVSQSPSNKVTEKGKDVELRCDPISGHTALYWYRQSLGQGLEFLIYFQGNSAPDKSGLPSDRFSAERTGGSVSTLTIQRTQQEDSAVYLCASSSTLGPYEQYFGPGTRLTVT.